What follows are 5 T cell receptor beta chains derived from one specimen sequenced in a study of control samples from healthy donors and cancer patients. Sequenced by immunoSEQ multiplex PCR; TCRdb stores in-frame clones only, minus some. The sample shows more than 95,000 clones, roughly 87% of them seen only once. Sequencing input: blood. The receptor source for this set is a man aged 18-30 years in good health.

The chain recombines TRBV6-1 with TRBJ1-5; D gene unclear. Germline V lookup: CDR1 MNHNS, CDR2 SASEGT. CDR3 length: 16 residues. Trimming removed 2 bases at V and 4 bases at J, with 15 bases between. Written as DNA, the CDR3 is TGTGCCAGCAGTGAAAGGGTAGTGATGGGAAATCAGCCCCAGCATTTT. Amino acid sequence: CASSERVVMGNQPQHF.

The chain combines TRBV7-8 with TRBJ2-3; TRBD2 matches at 7 bases. Trimming cost V 2 bases and J 2 bases; bases outside gene matches: 13. CDR3 length: 18 residues. Germline V CDR1 and CDR2: SGHVS, FQNEAQ. The CDR3 DNA is TGTGCCAGCAGCTTAACTCGAACGGGGGGTAGAGCCACAGATACGCAGTATTTT. This gives the protein CASSLTRTGGRATDTQYF.

The V and J genes are TRBV4-2 and TRBJ1-2; D uncertain. V dropped 0 bases and J dropped 4 bases, with 18 bases sitting between them. CDR1 and CDR2 (germline): LGHNA, YNFKEQ. The CDR3 spans 17 residues. Here the CDR3 reads CASSQESERGQRYGYTF. DNA of the CDR3: TGTGCCAGCAGCCAAGAATCCGAACGCGGGCAGCGCTATGGCTACACCTTC.

The chain couples TRBV4-3 to TRBJ2-7; 10 bases map to TRBD1. This CDR3 contains 14 residues. The germline gives CDR1 LGHNA, CDR2 YSLEER. V trimming: 3 bases; J trimming: 3 bases; junction bases outside the gene matches: 2. CDR3 DNA: TGCGCCAGCAGCCACGGACAGGGGGACTACGAGCAGTACTTC. It codes for CASSHGQGDYEQYF.

The chain joins TRBV5-6 to TRBJ1-5; D is possibly TRBD1 (5 bases). Germline V CDR1 and CDR2: SGHDT, YYEEEE. Trimming took off 4 bases at V and 3 bases at J, with 11 bases between the two ends. This CDR3 spans 14 amino acids. The CDR3 region is CASSEGPHNQPQHF. CDR3 nucleotides: TGTGCCAGCAGCGAGGGACCGCACAATCAGCCCCAGCATTTT.